These 10 T cell receptor beta chains were all obtained from the same sample, sequenced in a study of blood T cell repertoires in COVID-19. TCRdb keeps only in-frame clones here, not all; method: immunoSEQ multiplex PCR. The sample lists about 58,000 clones; around 91% were seen once. The sequenced sample consisted of peripheral blood. These receptors were obtained from a woman aged 55-69 years with active COVID-19.

This chain links TRBV3-1 (or the pseudogene TRBV3-2) with TRBJ1-4; possibly TRBD1 for D (5 bases). The CDR3 is 15 amino acids. From germline, CDR1 is LGHDT and CDR2 YNNKEL (reference sequence). V dropped 0 bases and J dropped 8 bases, with 13 bases sitting between them. In nucleotides, the CDR3 is TGTGCCAGCAGCCAAGATGGAGGGGCCTGGGAAAAACTGTTTTTT. This gives the protein CASSQDGGAWEKLFF.

This clone was counted a single time. V and J are TRBV15 and TRBJ1-4; 7 nucleotides match TRBD1. Trimming at V came to 5 bases and at J to 7 bases, leaving 7 bases not matched to a gene. This CDR3 comprises 14 residues. Germline V gene data show CDR1 as LNHNV and CDR2 as YYDKDF (reference sequence). The DNA for the CDR3 is TGTGCCACCAGCGTCCGGGACAGTTCTGAAAAACTGTTTTTT. Its translation is CATSVRDSSEKLFF.

The rearrangement joins TRBV29-1 to TRBJ2-3, with a tentative D call TRBD2 (7 bases). The germline V gene has CDR1 SQVTM and CDR2 ANQGSEA. Deletions cut 4 bases from V and 7 bases from J, with 15 bases between. The CDR3 has 13 residues. CDR3 in DNA: TGCAGCGTTGCTACGGGGGGCCTACATACGCAGTATTTT. Its translation: CSVATGGLHTQYF.

The rearrangement links TRBV5-6 to TRBJ1-5; D gene ambiguous. The CDR3 is 13 residues long. V lost 1 base, J lost 5 bases, and 7 bases lay in between. CDR1 and CDR2 from the germline V gene are SGHDT and YYEEEE. The CDR3 is CASSLLGDQPQHF. The CDR3 region has the DNA TGTGCCAGCAGCTTGTTAGGAGATCAGCCCCAGCATTTT.

The V and J genes are TRBV11-2 and TRBJ1-6, with 10 positions matching TRBD1. Germline CDR1 is SGHAT and CDR2 is FQNNGV. Trimming at V came to 10 bases and at J to 1 base, leaving 13 bases not matched to a gene. The CDR3 runs to 18 residues. Here the CDR3 DNA reads TGTGCCACCCGAAAGACAGGGGGCTCCGTATCCTATAATTCACCCCTCCACTTT. It yields the protein CATRKTGGSVSYNSPLHF.

The rearrangement joins TRBV2 to TRBJ2-7, with TRBD1 matching 8 bases. CDR1 is SNHLY and CDR2 is FYNNEI in the germline V gene. The CDR3 consists of 13 residues. Trimming removed 7 bases from V and 2 bases from J; junction bases left unmatched: 4. The CDR3 reads CASKWTGPYEQYF. CDR3 in DNA: TGTGCCAGCAAATGGACAGGGCCCTACGAGCAGTACTTC. Complete variable domain (other parts from reference TRBV2 and TRBJ2-7): EPEVTQTPSHQVTQMGQEVILRCVPISNHLYFYWYRQILGQKVEFLVSFYNNEISEKSEIFDDQFSVERPDGSNFTLKIRSTKLEDSAMYFCASKWTGPYEQYFGPGTRLTVT.

J is TRBJ2-2 and V is TRBV6-4; the match to TRBD2 covers 11 bases. CDR1 and CDR2 from the germline V gene are MRHNA and SNTAGT. The CDR3 spans 17 residues. V trimming: 5 bases; J trimming: 1 base; junction bases outside the gene matches: 6. CDR3 in DNA: TGTGCCAGCAGTAAAACTAGCGGGGGAGTGAACACCGGGGAGCTGTTTTTT. Its translation is CASSKTSGGVNTGELFF.

The chain has TRBV29-1 and TRBJ1-6; 9 bases fit TRBD1. The CDR3 runs 12 residues. The ends lost 6 bases at V and 9 bases at J; junction bases unmatched: 3. CDR1 and CDR2 from the germline V gene are SQVTM and ANQGSEA. The chain's CDR3 is CSVRQGGSPLHF. CDR3 bases: TGCAGCGTGAGACAGGGGGGTTCACCCCTCCACTTT.

The chain is built from TRBV4-2 and TRBJ2-3, with 10 bases matching TRBD2. This CDR3 comprises 16 residues. The germline CDR1 and CDR2 sequences are LGHNA and YNFKEQ. Trimming removed 4 bases from V and 4 bases from J; junction bases left unmatched: 8. CDR3: CASSRPAGGPADTQYF. DNA of the CDR3: TGTGCCAGCAGCCGACCAGCGGGGGGGCCCGCAGATACGCAGTATTTT.

This clone showed up just once. The chain employs TRBV2 and TRBJ1-4; the D is unclear. Germline V gene sequence: CDR1 SNHLY, CDR2 FYNNEI. CDR3 length: 13 amino acids. V was clipped by 7 bases and J by 8 bases, with 14 bases between them. The CDR3 sequence is CASTPGGREKLFF. In DNA form, the CDR3 reads TGTGCCAGCACCCCTGGCGGGAGGGAAAAACTGTTTTTT.